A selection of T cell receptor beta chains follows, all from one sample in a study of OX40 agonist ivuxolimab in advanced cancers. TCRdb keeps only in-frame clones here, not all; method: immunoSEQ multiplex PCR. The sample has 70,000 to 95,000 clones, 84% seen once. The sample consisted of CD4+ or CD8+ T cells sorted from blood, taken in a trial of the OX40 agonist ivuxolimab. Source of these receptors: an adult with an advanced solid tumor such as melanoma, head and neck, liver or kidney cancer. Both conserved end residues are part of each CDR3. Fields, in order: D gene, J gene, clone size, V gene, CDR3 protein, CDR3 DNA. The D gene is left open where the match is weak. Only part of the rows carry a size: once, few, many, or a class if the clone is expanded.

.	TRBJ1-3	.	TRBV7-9	CASSPFGGYSSGNTIYF	TGTGCCAGCAGCCCCTTTGGGGGTTACAGCTCTGGAAACACCATATATTTT
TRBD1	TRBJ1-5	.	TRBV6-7	CASRGGQNQPQHF	TGTGCCAGCAGGGGGGGACAGAATCAGCCCCAGCATTTT
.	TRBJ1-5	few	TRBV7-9	CASSLDDSFNQPQHF	TGTGCCAGCAGCTTAGACGACAGCTTCAATCAGCCCCAGCATTTT
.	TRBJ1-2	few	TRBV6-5	CASTTGYGYTF	TGTGCCAGCACCACGGGGTATGGCTACACCTTC
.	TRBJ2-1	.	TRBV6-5	CASSKGGEPYNEQFF	TGTGCCAGCAGTAAAGGCGGCGAGCCATACAATGAGCAGTTCTTC
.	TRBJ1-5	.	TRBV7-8	CASSPTGPGQPQHF	TGTGCCAGCAGCCCAACAGGTCCAGGTCAGCCCCAGCATTTT
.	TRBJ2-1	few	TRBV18	CASSPNPMDNEQFF	TGTGCCAGCTCCCCTAACCCCATGGACAATGAGCAGTTCTTC
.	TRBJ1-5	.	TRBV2	CASSEWASNQPQHF	TGTGCCAGCAGTGAATGGGCTAGCAATCAGCCCCAGCATTTT
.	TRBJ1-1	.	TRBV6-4	CASSDSTGSTEAFF	TGTGCCAGCAGTGACTCGACGGGGTCCACTGAAGCTTTCTTT
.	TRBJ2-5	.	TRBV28	CASGAGTQETQYF	TGTGCCAGCGGGGCCGGGACACAAGAGACCCAGTACTTC
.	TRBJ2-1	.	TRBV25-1	CASSWGIYSSYNEQFF	TGTGCCAGCAGTTGGGGCATCTACTCCTCCTACAATGAGCAGTTCTTC
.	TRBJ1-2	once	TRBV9	CASSVGLVRAQANYGYTF	TGTGCCAGCAGCGTAGGTTTGGTGAGGGCCCAAGCTAACTATGGCTACACCTTC
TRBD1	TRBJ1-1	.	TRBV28	CASSLDRRPMNTEAFF	TGTGCCAGCAGCCTGGACAGGAGACCTATGAACACTGAAGCTTTCTTT
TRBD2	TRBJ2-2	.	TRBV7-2	CASSFGGDTGELFF	TGTGCCAGCAGCTTTGGGGGGGACACCGGGGAGCTGTTTTTT
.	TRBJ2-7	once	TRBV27	CASSHEGGEQYF	TGTGCCAGCAGTCACGAAGGGGGCGAGCAGTACTTC
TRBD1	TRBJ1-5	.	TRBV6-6	CASRGGADNQPQHF	TGTGCCAGCAGAGGGGGCGCGGACAATCAGCCCCAGCATTTT
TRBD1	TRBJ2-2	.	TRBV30	CAWSVPGQGNTGELFF	TGTGCCTGGAGTGTTCCCGGACAGGGGAACACCGGGGAGCTGTTTTTT
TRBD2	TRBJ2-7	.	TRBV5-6	CASSLEGGGSFEQYF	TGTGCCAGCAGCTTGGAAGGCGGGGGGAGTTTCGAGCAGTACTTC
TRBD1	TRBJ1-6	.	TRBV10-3	CAISGGQGNNSLLHF	TGTGCCATCAGTGGGGGACAGGGCAATAATTCACTCCTCCACTTT
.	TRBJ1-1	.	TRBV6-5	CASSQLFKNTEAFF	TGTGCCAGCAGCCAACTATTTAAGAACACTGAAGCTTTCTTT
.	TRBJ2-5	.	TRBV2	CASSGFGTTKAETQYF	TGTGCCAGCAGTGGGTTTGGGACAACTAAGGCAGAGACCCAGTACTTC
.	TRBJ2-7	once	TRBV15	CATSRVAGTSTYEQYF	TGTGCCACCAGCAGAGTCGCCGGGACAAGTACCTACGAGCAGTACTTC
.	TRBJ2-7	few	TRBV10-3	CAISESTRALDEQYF	TGTGCCATCAGTGAGTCGACTCGGGCGCTGGATGAGCAGTACTTC
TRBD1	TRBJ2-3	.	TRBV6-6	CASSYPTGAGTDTQYF	TGTGCCAGCAGTTACCCGACAGGGGCGGGGACAGATACGCAGTATTTT
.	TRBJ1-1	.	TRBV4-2	CASSQEAGSGGTEAFF	TGTGCCAGCAGCCAAGAGGCAGGATCGGGTGGGACTGAAGCTTTCTTT
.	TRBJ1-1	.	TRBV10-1	CASSAGNTEAFF	TGCGCCAGCAGTGCTGGTAACACTGAAGCTTTCTTT
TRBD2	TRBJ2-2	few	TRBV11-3	CASSLSGASTGELFF	TGTGCCAGCAGCTTAAGCGGGGCTAGCACCGGGGAGCTGTTTTTT
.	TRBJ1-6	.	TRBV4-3	CASSQEGRGQYNSPLHF	TGCGCCAGCAGCCAAGAAGGTCGGGGCCAGTATAATTCACCCCTCCACTTT
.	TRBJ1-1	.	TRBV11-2	CASSLSGRQGQFEAFF	TGTGCCAGCAGCTTAAGTGGGCGGCAGGGGCAATTTGAAGCTTTCTTT
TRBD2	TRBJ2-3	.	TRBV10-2	CASSPLSGGPTDTQYF	TGCGCCAGCAGCCCGTTGAGCGGGGGTCCCACAGATACGCAGTATTTT
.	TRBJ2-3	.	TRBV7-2	CASSLGQTVTDTQYF	TGTGCCAGCAGCTTAGGGCAGACGGTCACAGATACGCAGTATTTT
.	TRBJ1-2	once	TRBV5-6	CASSPARAHGYTF	TGTGCCAGCAGCCCGGCCAGGGCTCACGGCTACACCTTC
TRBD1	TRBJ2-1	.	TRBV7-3	CASSMGQAPYNEQFF	TGTGCCAGCAGCATGGGACAGGCCCCCTACAATGAGCAGTTCTTC
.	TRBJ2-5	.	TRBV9	CASSVGSGQETQYF	TGTGCCAGCAGCGTGGGTAGCGGCCAAGAGACCCAGTACTTC
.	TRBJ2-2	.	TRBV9	CASSVGVEDVLFF	TGTGCCAGCAGCGTAGGAGTGGAGGATGTGCTGTTTTTT
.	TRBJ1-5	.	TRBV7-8	CASSLDSHNQPQHF	TGTGCCAGCAGCTTGGACAGCCACAATCAGCCCCAGCATTTT
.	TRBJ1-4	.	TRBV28	CASSLRDHNEKLFF	TGTGCCAGCAGTTTAAGGGACCATAATGAAAAACTGTTTTTT
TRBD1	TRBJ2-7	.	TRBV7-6	CASSLEDRGYEQYF	TGTGCCAGCAGCTTAGAAGACAGGGGTTACGAGCAGTACTTC
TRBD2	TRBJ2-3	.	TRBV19	CASRRAGSSGGVDTQYF	TGTGCCAGTAGGAGGGCCGGGAGTAGCGGGGGTGTAGATACGCAGTATTTT